A single sample gave rise to the 16 T cell receptor beta chains below, sequenced in a study of T-cell memory formation after mild COVID-19. TCRdb independently ran MiXCR on the 5' RACE reads; one entry per CDR3 protein. The data contain around 300,000 distinct CDR3 sequences, roughly an eighth of them singletons. Sequencing was carried out using PBMCs or a T cell subset sorted from them (not recorded which). These TCRs come from a man between 18 and 35 years old who had mild COVID-19 (a few samples of this study predate the infection). Cell type and time point are not known.

The rearrangement uses TRBV7-8 and TRBJ1-5, with 7 bases fitting TRBD1. CDR1 is SGHVS and CDR2 is FQNEAQ in the germline V gene. V gave up 5 bases and J gave up 0 bases; unmatched junction bases: 7. CDR3 size: 16 residues. The CDR3 reads CASSSRDRNSNQPQHF. CDR3 sequence (DNA): TGTGCCAGCAGCAGCCGGGACAGAAATAGCAATCAGCCCCAGCATTTT.

This clonotype has at least ten counts. V is TRBV15 and J is TRBJ2-7; 7 nucleotides align to TRBD2. Germline values: CDR1 LNHNV, CDR2 YYDKDF (reference sequence). The CDR3 runs to 14 residues. Trimming removed 1 base from V and 2 bases from J; junction bases left unmatched: 2. The CDR3 coding sequence is TGTGCCACCAGCAGAGGACTAGCTGCCTACGAGCAGTACGTC. Translated, it gives CATSRGLAAYEQYV.

The sample holds a few counts of this clonotype. V usage is TRBV6-5 and J usage is TRBJ2-3, with D perhaps being TRBD1 or TRBD2 (5 bases each). Germline V CDR1 and CDR2: MNHEY, SVGAGI. The CDR3 runs 17 residues. V lost 1 base, J lost 0 bases, and 14 bases lay in between. The CDR3 region has the DNA TGTGCCAGCAGTTACTACCGGGACCTTCTTAGCACAGATACGCAGTATTTT. Translated, it gives CASSYYRDLLSTDTQYF.

This clonotype was counted only a few times. The chain uses TRBV4-1 and TRBJ1-1, with no clear D. The CDR3 spans 16 residues. Trimming left V 0 bases short and J 0 bases short, with 11 bases between. Per germline, CDR1 MGHRA and CDR2 YSYEKL. This chain's CDR3 is CASSQDELGMNTEAFF. CDR3 coding DNA: TGCGCCAGCAGCCAAGATGAGTTAGGGATGAACACTGAAGCTTTCTTT.

The chain links TRBV5-1 to TRBJ2-7; 8 bases are a match to TRBD2. The CDR3 runs to 14 residues. The V gene end was trimmed by 2 bases and the J gene end by 6 bases; junction bases not matched to a gene: 7. Germline V gene sequence: CDR1 SGHRS, CDR2 YFSETQ. The CDR3 nucleotides read TGCGCCAGCAGCTTCTCGGGAGGGGCCAGCGAGCAGTACTTC. Protein product: CASSFSGGASEQYF.

The CDR3: CASSEEFSEKLFF. The CDR3 nucleotides are TGTGCCAGCAGTGAGGAATTTAGTGAAAAACTGTTTTTT. This chain joins TRBV25-1 and TRBJ1-4; no clear D gene. CDR3 length: 13 amino acids. The germline V and J ends were trimmed by 3 bases and 7 bases, with 9 bases remaining between them. The germline V gene encodes CDR1 MGHDK and CDR2 SYGVNS. Supplemented by reference TRBV25-1 and TRBJ1-4, the full variable domain reads EADIYQTPRYLVIGTGKKITLECSQTMGHDKMYWYQQDPGMELHLIHYSYGVNSTEKGDLSSESTVSRIRTEHFPLTLESARPSHTSQYLCASSEEFSEKLFFGSGTQLSVL.

There are a few counts of this clonotype. CDR3 amino acids: CASRLSGGSTDTQYF. Written as DNA, the CDR3 is TGTGCCAGCAGGCTTAGCGGGGGTAGCACAGATACGCAGTATTTT. This chain uses TRBV12-3 or TRBV12-4 with TRBJ2-3, with 9 bases lining up with TRBD2. CDR3 length equals 15 residues. V shed 6 bases, J shed 0 bases, and the junction held 4 bases outside the gene matches.

This rearrangement joins TRBV5-1 to TRBJ2-1; D might be TRBD2 (5 bases). Germline values: CDR1 SGHRS, CDR2 YFSETQ. Trimming removed 3 bases from V and 3 bases from J, with 16 bases in between. This CDR3 has 16 residues. The CDR3 DNA reads TGCGCCAGCAGCTACCTAGGAGTACGGGGCTACAATGAGCAGTTCTTC. Its protein product is CASSYLGVRGYNEQFF.

This clonotype appeared many times. The V and J genes are TRBV4-1 and TRBJ1-2; 8 bases agree with TRBD1. The junction had 13 bases not matched to a gene; V was cut back by 0 bases and J by 7 bases. The CDR3 is made up of 17 amino acids. Germline V gives CDR1 MGHRA, CDR2 YSYEKL. CDR3: CASSQEVAGGLGGGYTF. In DNA form, the CDR3 reads TGCGCCAGCAGCCAAGAAGTGGCAGGGGGCCTTGGAGGTGGCTACACCTTC.

The V and J genes are TRBV4-3 and TRBJ2-1; the D call may be TRBD1 or TRBD2 (5 bases each). This CDR3 is 18 amino acids long. Germline-derived CDR1 and CDR2 are LGHNA and YSLEER. The ends were cut back, 1 base at V and 5 bases at J, with 21 bases in the middle. The CDR3 loop reads CASSQGKGRAGQDNEQFF. The CDR3 region has the DNA TGCGCCAGCAGCCAAGGCAAAGGGCGGGCAGGGCAGGACAATGAGCAGTTCTTC.

V gene TRBV5-6 combines with J gene TRBJ2-3; D not certain. The germline V gene has CDR1 SGHDT and CDR2 YYEEEE. Trimming removed 0 bases from V and 3 bases from J, with 8 bases in between. CDR3 length: 14 residues. The CDR3 region has the DNA TGTGCCAGCAGCTTGGCGCAGCCTACAGATACGCAGTATTTT. Encoded protein: CASSLAQPTDTQYF.

The rearrangement links TRBV4-3 to TRBJ1-3; D remains unclear. Looked up from germline, CDR1 is LGHNA and CDR2 is YSLEER. V lost 1 base, J lost 2 bases, and 6 bases lay in between. The CDR3 is 14 amino acids. The CDR3 DNA is TGCGCCAGCAGCCAAGGTTGGGCTGGAAACACCATATATTTT. Amino acids: CASSQGWAGNTIYF.

The chain joins TRBV5-5 to TRBJ1-6; unclear D gene. The germline CDR1 and CDR2 sequences are SGHKS and YYEKEE (reference sequence). Trimming pared 2 bases from V and 5 bases from J, leaving 11 bases between. This CDR3 has 15 amino acids. As DNA, the CDR3 is TGTGCCAGCAGCTTAGGACCGAGTGATAATTCACCCCTCCACTTT. As protein: CASSLGPSDNSPLHF.

The chain carries TRBV2 and TRBJ1-6; D unclear. This CDR3 contains 16 residues. V lost 8 bases to trimming and J lost 7 bases, with 21 bases between them. Germline V gives CDR1 SNHLY, CDR2 FYNNEI. In DNA, the CDR3 is TGTGCCAGCCCTCCTACGAACTCAACCGTAAATTCACCCCTCCACTTT. It translates to CASPPTNSTVNSPLHF.

This clonotype was detected ten times or more. V gene TRBV20-1 combines with J gene TRBJ1-6; D remains ambiguous. V was clipped by 3 bases and J by 7 bases, with 7 bases between them. Germline CDR1 reads DFQATT; CDR2 reads SNEGSKA (reference sequence). The CDR3 totals 12 residues. The CDR3 DNA follows: TGCAGTGCTAGGCCGACGAATTCACCCCTCCACTTT. Translation: CSARPTNSPLHF.

The rearrangement links TRBV3-1 to TRBJ1-3; D uncertain. CDR3 length: 14 residues. The ends were cut back, 4 bases at V and 0 bases at J, with 7 bases in the middle. Germline V lookup: CDR1 LGHDT, CDR2 YNNKEL (reference sequence). CDR3 bases: TGTGCCAGCAGCCCTCAACACTCTGGAAACACCATATATTTT. This translates into CASSPQHSGNTIYF.